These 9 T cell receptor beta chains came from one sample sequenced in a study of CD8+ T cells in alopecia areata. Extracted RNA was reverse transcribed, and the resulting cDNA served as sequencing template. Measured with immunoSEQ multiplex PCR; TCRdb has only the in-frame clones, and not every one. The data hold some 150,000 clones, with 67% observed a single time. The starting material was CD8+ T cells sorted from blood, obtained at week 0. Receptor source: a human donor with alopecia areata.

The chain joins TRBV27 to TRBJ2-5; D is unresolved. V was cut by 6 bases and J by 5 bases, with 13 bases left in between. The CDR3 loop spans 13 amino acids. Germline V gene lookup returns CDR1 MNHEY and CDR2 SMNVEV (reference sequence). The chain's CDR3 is CASSRQPPETQYF. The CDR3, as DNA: TGTGCCAGCAGCCGGCAACCTCCGGAGACCCAGTACTTC.

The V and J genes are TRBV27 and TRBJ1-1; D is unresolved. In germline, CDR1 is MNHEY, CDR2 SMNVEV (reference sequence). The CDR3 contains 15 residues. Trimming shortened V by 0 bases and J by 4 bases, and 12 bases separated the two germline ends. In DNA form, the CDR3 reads TGTGCCAGCAGTTTATCATCACCGGCGGTCACTGAAGCTTTCTTT. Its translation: CASSLSSPAVTEAFF.

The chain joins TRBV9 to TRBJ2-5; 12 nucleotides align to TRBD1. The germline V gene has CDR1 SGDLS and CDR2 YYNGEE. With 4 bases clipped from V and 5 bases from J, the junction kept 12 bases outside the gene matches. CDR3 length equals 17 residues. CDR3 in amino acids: CASSPRRGQGAGETQYF. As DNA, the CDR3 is TGTGCCAGCAGCCCACGGAGGGGACAGGGGGCAGGGGAGACCCAGTACTTC.

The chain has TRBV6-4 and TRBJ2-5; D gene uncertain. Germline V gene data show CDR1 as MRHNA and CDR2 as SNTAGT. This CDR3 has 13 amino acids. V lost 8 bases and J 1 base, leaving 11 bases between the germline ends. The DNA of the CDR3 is TGTGCCAGCTCAGTGTGGGGCCAAGAGACCCAGTACTTC. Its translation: CASSVWGQETQYF.

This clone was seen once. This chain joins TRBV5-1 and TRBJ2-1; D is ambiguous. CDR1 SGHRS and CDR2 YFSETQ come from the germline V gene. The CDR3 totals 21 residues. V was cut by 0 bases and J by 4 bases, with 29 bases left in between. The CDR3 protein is CASSLAGVRSLPRQIYNEQFF. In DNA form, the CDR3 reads TGCGCCAGCAGCTTGGCCGGTGTCCGCTCTCTACCCCGTCAAATTTACAATGAGCAGTTCTTC.

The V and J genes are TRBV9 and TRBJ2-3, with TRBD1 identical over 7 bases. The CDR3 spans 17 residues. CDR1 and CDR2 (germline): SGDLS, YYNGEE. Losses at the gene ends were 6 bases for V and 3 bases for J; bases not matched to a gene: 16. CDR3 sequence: CASNRQGVLFSTDTQYF. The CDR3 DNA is TGTGCCAGCAACAGACAGGGTGTCCTCTTTTCGACAGATACGCAGTATTTT.

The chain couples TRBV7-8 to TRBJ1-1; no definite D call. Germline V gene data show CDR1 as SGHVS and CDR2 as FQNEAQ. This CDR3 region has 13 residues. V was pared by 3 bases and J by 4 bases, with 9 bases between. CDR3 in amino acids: CASSFGGVTEAFF. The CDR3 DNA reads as TGTGCCAGCAGCTTTGGCGGCGTCACTGAAGCTTTCTTT.

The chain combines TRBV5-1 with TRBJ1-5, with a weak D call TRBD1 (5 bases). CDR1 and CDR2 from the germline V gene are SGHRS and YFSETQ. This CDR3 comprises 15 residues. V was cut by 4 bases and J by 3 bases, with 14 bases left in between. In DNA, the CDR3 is TGCGCCAGCAGCGCGAGCGGCGGACACAATCAGCCCCAGCATTTT. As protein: CASSASGGHNQPQHF.

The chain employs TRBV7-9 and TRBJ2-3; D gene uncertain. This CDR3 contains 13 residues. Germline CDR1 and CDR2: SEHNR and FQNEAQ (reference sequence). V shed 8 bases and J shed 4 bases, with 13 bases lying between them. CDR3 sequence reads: CASRAELADTQYF. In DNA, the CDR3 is TGTGCCAGCCGGGCCGAGTTGGCAGATACGCAGTATTTT.